There are many counts of the clone carrying this T cell receptor (beta chain). Its specificity is not known. The sample originates from a study of response to subunit inactivated influenza vaccine. Study results and limitations: Authors suggested each seasonal flu vaccination may recruit only limited numbers of new T cells.

Using its own MiXCR run on the RT-PCR reads, TCRdb lists one record per CDR3 protein. The sample holds about 620,000 distinct CDR3 sequences, approximately 10% seen once. The TCR sequence derives from a man aged 50-59 years who received an inactivated influenza vaccine. The sample here was PBMCs from blood, taken on the day of vaccination.

The CDR3 here is CASSLEGQGGNNEQFF. DNA for the CDR3: TGCGCCAGCAGCTTGGAGGGGCAGGGTGGAAACAATGAGCAGTTCTTC. The chain joins TRBV5-1 to TRBJ2-1, with D possibly matching TRBD1 (5 bases). CDR3 length: 16 residues. Germline lookup yields CDR1 SGHRS and CDR2 YFSETQ. Trimming cost V 0 bases and J 5 bases, with 15 bases left between them.